These 10 T cell receptor beta chains came from one sample sequenced in a study of T cells in Graves' hyperthyroidism and ophthalmopathy (dated 2019 in TCRdb). The library was generated by multiplex PCR. Sequencing relied on an Illumina HiSeq 2000. The TCR beta CDR3 regions were amplified from RNA transcripts. For the first round of RT-PCR on the TCR CDR3, the HTBI primer set was used together with the Qiagen OneStep RT-PCR kit. Using fastp at Q25 and MiXCR, TCRdb reprocessed the public reads and kept productive beta chains. Rows with one shared CDR3 protein collapse into an entry with the most common genes and DNA. This sample gives a few hundred thousand distinct CDR3 sequences in total; 46% of them show up just once. Together, the top ten hold about 8% of the sample. Sequencing used peripheral blood or thyroid tissue (not recorded which). These receptor sequences come from a woman aged 18 to 35 with Graves' hyperthyroidism.

This clonotype showed up many times. V usage is TRBV7-3 and J usage is TRBJ2-2; 8 bases are a match to TRBD1. The germline V gene encodes CDR1 SGHTA and CDR2 FQGTGA. The CDR3 spans 16 residues. V gave up 2 bases and J gave up 5 bases; unmatched junction bases: 7. CDR3 sequence reads: CASSLVRRGRTGELFF. In DNA, the CDR3 is TGTGCCAGCAGCTTAGTGCGCAGGGGGCGGACCGGGGAGCTGTTTTTT. The full variable domain, rest sourced from reference TRBV7-3 and TRBJ2-2, is GAGVSQTPSNKVTEKGKYVELRCDPISGHTALYWYRQSLGQGPEFLIYFQGTGAADDSGLPNDRFFAVRPEGSVSTLKIQRTERGDSAVYLCASSLVRRGRTGELFFGEGSRLTVL.

This clonotype came up many times. The rearrangement uses TRBV11-3 and TRBJ1-1, with 7 bases aligning to TRBD1. The germline CDR1 and CDR2 sequences are SGHNT and YENEEA. This CDR3 comprises 17 residues. V was clipped by 4 bases and J by 3 bases; unmatched bases: 14. For the CDR3, the DNA is TGTGCCAGCAGCTCCTACACTAGACAGGGTGGTGACACTGAAGCTTTCTTT. Translating gives CASSSYTRQGGDTEAFF. Full variable domain (outside the CDR3, taken from reference TRBV11-3 and TRBJ1-1): EAGVVQSPRYKIIEKKQPVAFWCNPISGHNTLYWYLQNLGQGPELLIRYENEEAVDDSQLPKDRFSAERLKGVDSTLKIQPAELGDSAVYLCASSSYTRQGGDTEAFFGQGTRLTVV.

The chain is built from TRBV20-1 and TRBJ2-7; D uncertain. Germline CDR1 and CDR2: DFQATT and SNEGSKA (reference sequence). The V gene lost 5 bases and the J gene lost 7 bases, with 15 bases spanning the gap. This CDR3 has 12 amino acids. CDR3 sequence reads: CSARNPYNEQYF. CDR3 coding DNA: TGCAGTGCTCGCAATCCCTACAATGAGCAGTACTTC.

The chain recombines TRBV7-9 with TRBJ1-6; no definite D call. CDR3 length: 16 amino acids. The V gene's germline CDR1 is SEHNR and CDR2 FQNEAQ (reference sequence). The V end lost 4 bases, the J end lost 3 bases, and 13 bases lay between the germline ends. CDR3 DNA: TGTGCCAGCAGCTATAGCGGGAGGGACTATAATTCACCCCTCCACTTT. Amino acids: CASSYSGRDYNSPLHF.

Concerning this clonotype: This may come from a read error, since a much larger clone is one base off. In this CDR3 the conserved last residue, phenylalanine or tryptophan, is missing, so a read error is likely. The rearrangement joins TRBV19 to TRBJ2-7; a possible D gene is TRBD2 (5 bases). CDR3 length: 15 amino acids. Trimming took 9 bases from V and 4 from J, leaving 22 bases between them. CDR1 LNHDA and CDR2 SQIVND come from the germline V gene (reference sequence). The CDR3 sequence is CASSPQRAATYEQYL. The CDR3 bases are TGTGCCAGCAGTCCTCAGAGGGCGGCAACTTACGAGCAGTACCTC.

This clonotype was seen many times. This chain joins TRBV2 and TRBJ2-7; TRBD2 agrees at 8 bases. The V segment lost 1 base and the J segment 2 bases; nucleotides outside the gene matches: 10. The CDR3 is 17 amino acids. CDR1 is SNHLY, CDR2 FYNNEI, per germline. For the CDR3, the DNA is TGTGCCAGCAGTGAAGATTTGGTCGGGAGGGCCGCCTACGAGCAGTACTTC. Its translation: CASSEDLVGRAAYEQYF.

With regard to this clonotype: A single base separates this from a much larger clone, so it may be a read error. V usage is TRBV7-9 and J usage is TRBJ1-1; 8 positions match TRBD1. The V gene end was trimmed by 3 bases and the J gene end by 5 bases; junction bases not matched to a gene: 5. CDR3 length: 14 residues. Germline CDR1 reads SEHNR; CDR2 reads FQNEAQ (reference sequence). CDR3 region: CASSLDRAETEAFF. In DNA, the CDR3 is TGTGCCAGCAGCTTGGACAGGGCGGAAACTGAAGCTTTCTTT.

This clonotype was detected a few times. The chain couples TRBV20-1 to TRBJ1-1; perhaps TRBD1 as D (5 bases). Trimming cost V 0 bases and J 5 bases, with 7 bases left between them. Germline CDR1 is DFQATT and CDR2 is SNEGSKA (reference sequence). The CDR3 runs to 12 residues. Here the CDR3 DNA reads TGCAGTGCTAGAGATGAGGGGACTGAAGCTTTCTTT. Its translation: CSARDEGTEAFF.

This clonotype was seen ten or more times. The chain carries TRBV19 and TRBJ2-5; the D gene could be TRBD1 or TRBD2 (5 bases each). The germline V and J ends were trimmed by 10 bases and 8 bases, with 17 bases remaining between them. The length of the CDR3 is 12 residues. Germline V gene data show CDR1 as LNHDA and CDR2 as SQIVND (reference sequence). The CDR3 nucleotides are TGTGCCACCTCGGGGCCGACGTCTACCCAGTACTTC. This gives the protein CATSGPTSTQYF.

This clonotype was detected many times. CDR3 coding DNA: TGTGCCAGCAGCTTATGGGTTTCCTCCTACGAGCAGTACTTC. This sequence encodes CASSLWVSSYEQYF. The V and J genes are TRBV7-2 and TRBJ2-7; D gene ambiguous. The ends were cut back, 2 bases at V and 0 bases at J, with 8 bases in the middle. Germline V lookup: CDR1 SGHTA, CDR2 FQGNSA. The CDR3 length is 14 residues. The variable domain in full, with the rest retrieved from reference TRBV7-2 and TRBJ2-7, is GAGVSQSPSNKVTEKGKDVELRCDPISGHTALYWYRQSLGQGLEFLIYFQGNSAPDKSGLPSDRFSAERTGGSVSTLTIQRTQQEDSAVYLCASSLWVSSYEQYFGPGTRLTVT.